What follows are 21 T cell receptor beta chains derived from one specimen sequenced in a study of blood T cell repertoires in COVID-19. Some clones are missing from TCRdb's copy, which holds only in-frame ones; the method was immunoSEQ multiplex PCR. The sample has roughly 150,000 clones; about 87% are singletons. Sequenced: peripheral blood. The receptors derive from a woman at least 80 years old with COVID-19, enrolled during active disease.

The chain recombines TRBV5-5 with TRBJ1-5, with TRBD1 matching over 7 bases. Trimming cost V 1 base and J 4 bases; bases outside gene matches: 2. This CDR3 has 14 residues. Germline values: CDR1 SGHKS, CDR2 YYEKEE (reference sequence). In nucleotides, the CDR3 is TGTGCCAGCAGCTTGTCACAGGGGAATCAGCCCCAGCATTTT. Translating gives CASSLSQGNQPQHF.

This clone was found a few times. The chain combines TRBV15 with TRBJ2-7, with TRBD2 identical over 7 bases. Germline-derived CDR1 and CDR2 are LNHNV and YYDKDF (reference sequence). The CDR3 has 15 amino acids. V shed 5 bases and J 6 bases; nucleotides not matched to a gene: 13. CDR3 DNA: TGTGCCACCAGCCCAAGAGGGGATTCGGGGGGCGAGCAGTACTTC. Residues: CATSPRGDSGGEQYF.

V usage is TRBV9 and J usage is TRBJ2-2; no clear D gene. There are 16 residues in the CDR3. The germline V gene encodes CDR1 SGDLS and CDR2 YYNGEE. The V end was cut by 1 base, the J end by 4 bases, with 14 bases between. The CDR3 reads CASSVRGSPATGELFF. CDR3 nucleotide sequence: TGTGCCAGCAGCGTACGAGGTTCGCCAGCCACCGGGGAGCTGTTTTTT.

The CDR3 DNA is TGTGCCAGTAGTAGCGGGACAGGGCAAGGCACTGAAGCTTTCTTT. The encoded protein is CASSSGTGQGTEAFF. The chain combines TRBV19 with TRBJ1-1; TRBD1 matches at 9 bases. The CDR3 contains 15 residues. Germline V gives CDR1 LNHDA, CDR2 SQIVND (reference sequence). Trimming took 4 bases from V and 4 from J; bases not matched to a gene: 7. Variable domain in full (rest from reference TRBV19 and TRBJ1-1): DGGITQSPKYLFRKEGQNVTLSCEQNLNHDAMYWYRQDPGQGLRLIYYSQIVNDFQKGDIAEGYSVSREKKESFPLTVTSAQKNPTAFYLCASSSGTGQGTEAFFGQGTRLTVV.

This chain uses TRBV5-1 with TRBJ2-2, with D possibly being TRBD2 (6 bases). CDR3 length: 15 amino acids. Germline CDR1 and CDR2: SGHRS and YFSETQ. V lost 0 bases and J 7 bases, leaving 13 bases between the germline ends. The CDR3, as DNA: TGCGCCAGCAGCTTGGCCGCTAGCGTTGGCGGGGAGCTGTTTTTT. It yields the protein CASSLAASVGGELFF.

The V call is TRBV18, the J call TRBJ1-2; the match to TRBD1 covers 9 bases. In germline, CDR1 is KGHSH, CDR2 LQKENI. Germline trimming cut 0 bases from V and 8 bases from J; bases unmatched to any gene: 7. This CDR3 is 15 amino acids long. The CDR3 region is CASSPPTGGQEGYTF. CDR3 sequence (DNA): TGTGCCAGCTCACCACCTACAGGGGGCCAAGAGGGCTACACCTTC.

The gene calls are TRBV6-6 and TRBJ2-5; D is possibly TRBD2 (6 bases). This CDR3 has 16 residues. The V and J ends lost 0 bases and 3 bases respectively, with 14 bases between them. Germline assignment: CDR1 MNHNY and CDR2 SVGAGI (reference sequence). The CDR3 protein is CASSYSAGLVKETQYF. As DNA, the CDR3 is TGTGCCAGCAGTTACTCGGCGGGACTCGTGAAAGAGACCCAGTACTTC.

This clone occurred once. V is TRBV25-1 and J is TRBJ1-2, with 7 positions matching TRBD1. Germline V CDR1 and CDR2: MGHDK, SYGVNS. V was clipped by 3 bases and J by 4 bases; unmatched bases: 8. This CDR3 has 15 residues. The DNA for the CDR3 is TGTGCCAGCAGTGATTCCGGGGACAGCCTCTATGGCTACACCTTC. Translation: CASSDSGDSLYGYTF.

The chain is built from TRBV12-3 or TRBV12-4 and TRBJ1-2; no clear D gene. The CDR3 loop spans 13 amino acids. Trimming cost V 5 bases and J 8 bases, with 15 bases left between them. Here the CDR3 reads CASSPMLTRGYTF. CDR3 bases: TGTGCCAGCAGTCCCATGCTGACGAGGGGCTACACCTTC.

This chain connects TRBV14 to TRBJ2-1, with 9 positions matching TRBD2. The CDR3 consists of 15 residues. Germline V lookup: CDR1 SGHDN, CDR2 FVKESK. V lost 0 bases to trimming and J lost 7 bases; unmatched junction nucleotides: 4. DNA for the CDR3: TGTGCCAGCAGCCAAGAGAGCGGGAGGAGGAATGAGCAGTTCTTC. Amino acid sequence: CASSQESGRRNEQFF.

This chain links TRBV28 with TRBJ1-2; 7 bases map to TRBD1. J lost 4 bases, V lost 7 bases, and 9 bases had no gene match. Germline-derived CDR1 and CDR2 are MDHEN and SYDVKM. This CDR3 contains 14 residues. As DNA, the CDR3 is TGTGCCAGCACCTTGACAGGGATTGGCTATGGCTACACCTTC. Amino acid sequence: CASTLTGIGYGYTF.

The genes are TRBV2 and TRBJ2-3; a possible D gene is TRBD2 (7 bases). The CDR3 is 13 residues long. Trimming removed 8 bases at V and 2 bases at J, with 11 bases between. Germline lookup yields CDR1 SNHLY and CDR2 FYNNEI. CDR3 in DNA: TGTGCCAGCGCCGGGGGGCTCACAGATACGCAGTATTTT. It specifies CASAGGLTDTQYF. Drawing the rest from reference TRBV2 and TRBJ2-3, the complete variable domain is EPEVTQTPSHQVTQMGQEVILRCVPISNHLYFYWYRQILGQKVEFLVSFYNNEISEKSEIFDDQFSVERPDGSNFTLKIRSTKLEDSAMYFCASAGGLTDTQYFGPGTRLTVL.

The CDR3 is CASSISKRSSYNEQFF. The CDR3 DNA is TGTGCCAGTAGTATTAGTAAGCGGAGCTCCTACAATGAGCAGTTCTTC. V and J are TRBV19 and TRBJ2-1; tentatively, D is TRBD2 (5 bases). The germline V gene has CDR1 LNHDA and CDR2 SQIVND (reference sequence). Trimming stripped 3 bases from V and 0 bases from J, with 12 bases between. The CDR3 has 16 amino acids.

This chain joins TRBV5-6 and TRBJ2-1; D might be TRBD1 (6 bases). The germline V gene encodes CDR1 SGHDT and CDR2 YYEEEE. V was clipped by 2 bases and J by 4 bases, with 13 bases between them. The CDR3 covers 15 residues. CDR3: CASSFKTGKYNEQFF. The CDR3 DNA sequence: TGTGCCAGCAGCTTCAAAACAGGGAAGTACAATGAGCAGTTCTTC.

The chain links TRBV12-3 or TRBV12-4 to TRBJ2-7; a possible D gene is TRBD1 (6 bases). The length of the CDR3 is 11 residues. The V gene lost 3 bases and the J gene lost 9 bases, with 9 bases spanning the gap. The CDR3 region has the DNA TGTGCCAGCAGTTTCACAGGGCGGCAGTACTTC. This gives the protein CASSFTGRQYF.

The CDR3 protein is CASSQPRGRAKGGPRDYNEQFF. The CDR3 region has the DNA TGCGCCAGCAGCCAACCCAGGGGGAGAGCGAAGGGGGGCCCAAGGGACTACAATGAGCAGTTCTTC. The chain joins TRBV4-3 to TRBJ2-1, with TRBD1 as a possible D gene (7 bases). The CDR3 totals 22 residues. With 2 bases removed from V and 3 bases from J, the gap between germline ends came to 32 bases. CDR1 is LGHNA and CDR2 is YSLEER in the germline V gene.

This clone was counted a single time. This chain joins TRBV25-1 and TRBJ1-6; 9 nucleotides line up with TRBD1. The trim removed 2 bases at V and 5 bases at J, leaving 10 bases unmatched. The CDR3 extends over 18 amino acids. Germline V gene data show CDR1 as MGHDK and CDR2 as SYGVNS. The CDR3 loop is CASSETWTGVRDNSPLHF. CDR3 sequence (DNA): TGTGCCAGCAGTGAAACATGGACAGGGGTACGGGATAATTCACCCCTCCACTTT. The full variable domain, completed using reference TRBV25-1 and TRBJ1-6, is EADIYQTPRYLVIGTGKKITLECSQTMGHDKMYWYQQDPGMELHLIHYSYGVNSTEKGDLSSESTVSRIRTEHFPLTLESARPSHTSQYLCASSETWTGVRDNSPLHFGNGTRLTVT.

The chain combines TRBV27 with TRBJ1-2, with 8 positions matching TRBD1. Losses at the gene ends were 4 bases for V and 3 bases for J; bases not matched to a gene: 1. Germline lookup yields CDR1 MNHEY and CDR2 SMNVEV (reference sequence). The CDR3 contains 13 residues. In DNA form, the CDR3 reads TGTGCCAGCAGTTCAGGGGGCTACTATGGCTACACCTTC. Its translation is CASSSGGYYGYTF.

This clone appeared a single time. The genes are TRBV28 and TRBJ1-1; D is unresolved. With 3 bases removed from V and 10 bases from J, the gap between germline ends came to 9 bases. The CDR3 is made up of 11 amino acids. Germline V gene data show CDR1 as MDHEN and CDR2 as SYDVKM. The CDR3 here is CASSFRVGAFF. CDR3 coding DNA: TGTGCCAGCAGTTTTCGGGTCGGAGCTTTCTTT.

This clone showed up just once. The chain recombines TRBV6-5 with TRBJ1-1; D is unresolved. The CDR3 totals 15 residues. Germline V gene lookup returns CDR1 MNHEY and CDR2 SVGAGI. The V gene lost 6 bases and the J gene lost 2 bases, with 16 bases spanning the gap. The chain's CDR3 is CASRTSGAGNTEAFF. In DNA form, the CDR3 reads TGTGCCAGCAGAACCAGTGGAGCCGGAAACACTGAAGCTTTCTTT.

The chain has TRBV9 and TRBJ2-7; D is possibly TRBD2 (5 bases). CDR1 and CDR2 (germline): SGDLS, YYNGEE. V was pared by 0 bases and J by 3 bases, with 13 bases between. The CDR3 runs to 15 residues. The CDR3 DNA sequence: TGTGCCAGCAGCGTAGTAGCAGATGAGGGCTACGAGCAGTACTTC. Its translation is CASSVVADEGYEQYF.